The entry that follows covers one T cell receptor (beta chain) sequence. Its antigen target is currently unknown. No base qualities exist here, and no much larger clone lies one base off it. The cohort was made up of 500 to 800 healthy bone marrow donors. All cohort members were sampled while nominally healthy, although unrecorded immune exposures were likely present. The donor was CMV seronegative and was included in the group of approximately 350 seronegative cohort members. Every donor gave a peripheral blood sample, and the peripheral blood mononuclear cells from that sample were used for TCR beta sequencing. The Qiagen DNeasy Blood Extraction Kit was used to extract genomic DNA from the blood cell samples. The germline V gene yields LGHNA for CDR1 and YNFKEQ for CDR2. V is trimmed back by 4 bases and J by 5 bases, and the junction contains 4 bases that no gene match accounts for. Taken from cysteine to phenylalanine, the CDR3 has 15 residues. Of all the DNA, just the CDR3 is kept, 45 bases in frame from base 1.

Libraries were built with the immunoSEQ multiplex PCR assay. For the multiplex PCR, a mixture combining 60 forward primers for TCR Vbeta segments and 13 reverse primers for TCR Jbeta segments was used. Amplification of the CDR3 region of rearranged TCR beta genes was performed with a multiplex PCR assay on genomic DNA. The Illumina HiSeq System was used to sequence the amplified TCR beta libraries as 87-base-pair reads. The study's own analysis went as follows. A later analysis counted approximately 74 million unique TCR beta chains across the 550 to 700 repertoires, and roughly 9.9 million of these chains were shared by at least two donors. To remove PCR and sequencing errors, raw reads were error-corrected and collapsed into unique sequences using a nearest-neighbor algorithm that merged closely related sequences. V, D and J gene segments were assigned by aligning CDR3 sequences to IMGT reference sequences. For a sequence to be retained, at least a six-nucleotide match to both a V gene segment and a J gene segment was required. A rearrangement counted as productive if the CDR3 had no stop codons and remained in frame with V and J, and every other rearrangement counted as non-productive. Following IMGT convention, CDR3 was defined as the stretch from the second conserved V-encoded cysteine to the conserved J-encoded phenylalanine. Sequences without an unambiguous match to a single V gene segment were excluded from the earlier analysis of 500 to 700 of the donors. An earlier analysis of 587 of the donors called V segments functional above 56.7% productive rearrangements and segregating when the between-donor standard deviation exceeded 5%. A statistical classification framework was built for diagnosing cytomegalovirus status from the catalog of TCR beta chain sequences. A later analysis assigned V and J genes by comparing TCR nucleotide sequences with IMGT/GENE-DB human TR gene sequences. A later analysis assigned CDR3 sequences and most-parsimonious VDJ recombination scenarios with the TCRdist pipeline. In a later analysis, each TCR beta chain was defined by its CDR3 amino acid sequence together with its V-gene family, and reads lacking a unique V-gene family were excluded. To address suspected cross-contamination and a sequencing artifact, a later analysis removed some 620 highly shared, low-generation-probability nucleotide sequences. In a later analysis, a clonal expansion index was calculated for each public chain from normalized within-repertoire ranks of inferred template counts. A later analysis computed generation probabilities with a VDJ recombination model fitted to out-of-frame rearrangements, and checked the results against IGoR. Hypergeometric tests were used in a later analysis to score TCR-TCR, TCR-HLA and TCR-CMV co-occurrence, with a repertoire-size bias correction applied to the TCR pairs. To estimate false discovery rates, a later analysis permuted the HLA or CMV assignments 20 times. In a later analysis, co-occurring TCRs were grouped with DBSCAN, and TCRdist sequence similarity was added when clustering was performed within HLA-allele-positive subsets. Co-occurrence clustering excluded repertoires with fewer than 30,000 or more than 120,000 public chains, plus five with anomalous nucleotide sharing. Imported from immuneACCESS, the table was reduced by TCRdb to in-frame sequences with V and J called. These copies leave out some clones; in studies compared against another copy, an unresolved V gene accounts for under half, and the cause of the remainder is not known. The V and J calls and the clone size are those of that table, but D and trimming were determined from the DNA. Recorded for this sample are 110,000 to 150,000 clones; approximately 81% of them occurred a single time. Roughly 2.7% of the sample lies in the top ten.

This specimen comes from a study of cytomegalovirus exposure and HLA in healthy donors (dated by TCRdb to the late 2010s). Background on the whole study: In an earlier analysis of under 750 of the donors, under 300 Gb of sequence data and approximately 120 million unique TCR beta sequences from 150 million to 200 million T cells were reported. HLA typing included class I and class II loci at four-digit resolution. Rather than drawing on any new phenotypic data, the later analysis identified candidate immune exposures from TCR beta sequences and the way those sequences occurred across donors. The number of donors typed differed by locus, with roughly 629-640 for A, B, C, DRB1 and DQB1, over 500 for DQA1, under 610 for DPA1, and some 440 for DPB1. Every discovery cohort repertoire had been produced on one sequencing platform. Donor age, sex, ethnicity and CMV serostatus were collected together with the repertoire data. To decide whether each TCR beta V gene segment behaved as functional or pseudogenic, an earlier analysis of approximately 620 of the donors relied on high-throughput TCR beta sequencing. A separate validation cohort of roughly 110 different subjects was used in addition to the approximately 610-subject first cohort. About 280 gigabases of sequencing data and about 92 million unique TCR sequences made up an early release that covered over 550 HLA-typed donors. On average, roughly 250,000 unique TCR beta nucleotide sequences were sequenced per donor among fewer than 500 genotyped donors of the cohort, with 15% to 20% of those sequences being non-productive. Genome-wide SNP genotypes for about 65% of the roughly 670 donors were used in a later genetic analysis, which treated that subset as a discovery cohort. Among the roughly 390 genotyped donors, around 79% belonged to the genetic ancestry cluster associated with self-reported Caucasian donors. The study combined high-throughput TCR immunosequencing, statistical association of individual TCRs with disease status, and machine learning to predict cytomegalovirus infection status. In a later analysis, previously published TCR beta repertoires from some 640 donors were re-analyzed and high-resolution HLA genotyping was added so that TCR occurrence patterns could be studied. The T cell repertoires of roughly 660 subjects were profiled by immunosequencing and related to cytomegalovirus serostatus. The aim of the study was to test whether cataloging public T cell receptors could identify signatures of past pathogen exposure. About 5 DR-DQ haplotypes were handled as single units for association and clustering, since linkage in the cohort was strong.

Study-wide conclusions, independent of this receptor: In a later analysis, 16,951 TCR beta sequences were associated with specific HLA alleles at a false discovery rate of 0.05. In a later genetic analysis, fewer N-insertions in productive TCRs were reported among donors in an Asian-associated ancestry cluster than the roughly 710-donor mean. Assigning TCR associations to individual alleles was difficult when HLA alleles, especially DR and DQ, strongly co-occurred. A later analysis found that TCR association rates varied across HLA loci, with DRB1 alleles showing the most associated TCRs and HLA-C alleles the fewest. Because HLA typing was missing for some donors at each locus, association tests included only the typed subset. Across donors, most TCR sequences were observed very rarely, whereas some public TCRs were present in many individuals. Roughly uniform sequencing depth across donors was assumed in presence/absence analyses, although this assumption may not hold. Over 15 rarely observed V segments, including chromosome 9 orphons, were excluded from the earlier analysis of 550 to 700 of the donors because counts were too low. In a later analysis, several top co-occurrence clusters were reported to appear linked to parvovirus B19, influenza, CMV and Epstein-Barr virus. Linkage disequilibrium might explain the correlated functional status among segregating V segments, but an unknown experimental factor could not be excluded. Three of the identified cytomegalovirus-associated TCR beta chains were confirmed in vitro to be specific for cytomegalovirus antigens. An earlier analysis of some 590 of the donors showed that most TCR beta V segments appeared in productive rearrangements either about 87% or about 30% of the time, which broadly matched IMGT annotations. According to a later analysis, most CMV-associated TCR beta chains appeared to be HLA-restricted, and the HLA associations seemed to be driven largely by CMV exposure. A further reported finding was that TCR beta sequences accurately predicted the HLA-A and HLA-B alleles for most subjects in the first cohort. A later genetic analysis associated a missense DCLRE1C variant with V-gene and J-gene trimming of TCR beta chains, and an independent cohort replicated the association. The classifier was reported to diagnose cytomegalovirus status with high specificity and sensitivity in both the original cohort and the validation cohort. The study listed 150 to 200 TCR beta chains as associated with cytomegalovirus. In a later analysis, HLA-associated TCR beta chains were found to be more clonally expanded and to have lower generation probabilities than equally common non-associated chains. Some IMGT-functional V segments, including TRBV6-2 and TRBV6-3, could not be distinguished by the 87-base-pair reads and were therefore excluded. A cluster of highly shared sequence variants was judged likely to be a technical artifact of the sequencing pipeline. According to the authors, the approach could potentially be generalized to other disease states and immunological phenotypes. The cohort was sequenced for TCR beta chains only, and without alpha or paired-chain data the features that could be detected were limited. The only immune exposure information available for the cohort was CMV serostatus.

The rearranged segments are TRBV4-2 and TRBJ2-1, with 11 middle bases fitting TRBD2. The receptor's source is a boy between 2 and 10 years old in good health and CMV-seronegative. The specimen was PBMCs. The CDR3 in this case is CASSLLAGEHNEQFF. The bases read TGTGCCAGCAGCCTACTAGCGGGAGAACACAATGAGCAGTTCTTC.